This record concerns one T cell receptor beta chain sequence. There is no known antigen for this receptor. Qualities for individual bases were not recorded, and no much larger clone is one base off. The label giving this sample's time point can be read as: baseline before first vaccination. The treatment or condition label on this specimen signifies: meningococcal conjugate vaccine given as trial control. Vaccinee samples came from UK trials COV001 and COV002, including a single-blind randomized controlled phase 2/3 trial of AZD1222 (ChAdOx1 nCoV-19) in healthy adults. Trial participant PBMC samples were collected at day 0 and day 28 after the second dose for TCRbeta chain sequencing. This specimen belongs to a study of T cell responses to AZD1222 COVID-19 vaccine (dated by TCRdb to the early 2020s). At the level of the whole study: A total of 230 to 250 trial participants underwent TCR sequencing, of whom about 210 received two doses of AZD1222 and 26 received two doses of the MenACWY control vaccine. Enrollment into the trials was organized by age into subgroups of 18-55, 56-69 and 70-plus years, and those subgroups contained approximately 150, 30 and 60 TCR-sequenced participants, respectively.

The CDR3 regions of human TCRbeta chains were subjected to immunosequencing. The source study handled its data this way. TCRs in the repertoires were compared against a reference library of SARS-CoV-2-specific TCRs that had been generated with the MIRA antigen-specificity platform. Breadth was defined as the fraction of unique TCRs that were SARS-CoV-2-associated, and depth was defined as the fraction of total T cells that were SARS-CoV-2-associated. Using the MIRA data, each spike-specific TCR was mapped to the spike region that the TCR reacts to and placed in a CD4 or CD8 class. Log10-transformed breadth and depth values were compared by one-way ANOVA with Sidak's multiple comparisons tests. TCRdb limited this immuneACCESS table to in-frame rearrangements with V and J called. A share of clones is missing; checked studies link under half to unresolved V genes, and the rest is unexplained. The DNA was the basis for D and trimming; V, J and clone size are from that table. The sample table contains 130,000 or so clones; only one count was recorded for 85% to 95% of them. The ten largest clones represent less than 1% of the sample.

On the study overall, not on this receptor specifically: Spike-specific TCR breadth and depth rose significantly after two AZD1222 doses compared with day 0 and with MenACWY recipients. Participants were mostly white British, with more females than males. The authors suggested clonal diversity may have been underestimated. Because no samples from the day 14 peak response were available, repertoires could be characterized only after the peak T cell response. The 56-69-year group was small, and its depth increase did not reach significance, likely because of low power. Reportedly, close to half of the unique spike-specific TCRs recognized epitopes lying outside the regions that are mutated in the B.1.351 and B.1.1.7 variants. Conclusions about previously exposed vaccinees are limited, since just a handful of AZD1222 recipients were seropositive for SARS-CoV-2 at baseline. The whole spike protein was spanned by vaccine-associated CD4 TCRs, and dominant responses were seen in regions 160-218 and 743-854.

Including the terminal cysteine and phenylalanine, the CDR3 comprises 13 residues. Of all the DNA, just the CDR3 is kept, 39 bases in frame from base 1. V loses 2 bases, J loses 1 base, and the germline ends lie 7 bases apart. Looking up the germline V gene yields CDR1 SGHRS and CDR2 YFSETQ. Source: peripheral blood, taken on day 0 of MenACWY control vaccination. The sequence came from an adult in good health. The chain couples TRBV5-1 to TRBJ2-7; the D region possibly corresponds to TRBD1 (6 bases align). The CDR3 region has the sequence CASSFTGSYEQYF. The DNA sequence is TGCGCCAGCAGCTTTACAGGGTCCTACGAGCAGTACTTC.